These T cell receptor beta chains were read from a single sample in a study of cytomegalovirus exposure and HLA in healthy donors. Clones were sequenced by immunoSEQ multiplex PCR, and TCRdb holds only the in-frame ones, with some missing. Its clone listing holds approximately 37,000 clones. The sample was PBMCs. The receptors come from a man aged 40-50 years in good health and CMV-seropositive. The CDR3 runs from the conserved cysteine through the conserved F or W. D genes are given only for firm matches.

TRBV20-1	TRBJ2-7	.	TGCAGTGCTAGTCAGGGCTACGAGCAGTACTTC	CSASQGYEQYF
TRBV19	TRBJ1-4	.	TGTGCCAGTAGTATGGGACTTACATCAGGGGAAAAACTGTTTTTT	CASSMGLTSGEKLFF
TRBV4-3	TRBJ2-1	TRBD1	TGCGCCAGCAGCCGCGGAGCCGGGACAGGGGCCTACAATGAGCAGTTCTTC	CASSRGAGTGAYNEQFF
TRBV4-1	TRBJ2-5	TRBD1	TGCGCCAGCAGCCAGCCGATTCGGACAGGGGGCACGGAAGAGACCCAGTACTTC	CASSQPIRTGGTEETQYF
TRBV6-5	TRBJ2-3	.	TGTGCCAGCAGGAGCTCGGGTACGCAGTATTTT	CASRSSGTQYF
TRBV19	TRBJ2-7	.	TGTGCCAGTAGTATAGAAGGTGGGAGCCGCGGCGAGCAGTACTTC	CASSIEGGSRGEQYF
TRBV12-5	TRBJ2-1	TRBD1	TGTGCTAGTGGTTTGGTCCCGACAGGGGGCAATGAGCAGTTCTTC	CASGLVPTGGNEQFF
TRBV9	TRBJ1-4	TRBD1	TGTGCCAGCGGAGGGACAGGGGTGAGGGAAAAACTGTTTTTT	CASGGTGVREKLFF
TRBV19	TRBJ1-2	.	TGTGCCAGTAGGACATTACGGGGAGGAGGGTATGGCTACACCTTC	CASRTLRGGGYGYTF
TRBV6-1	TRBJ1-1	TRBD1	TGTGCCAGCACTCCGGGACAGGGCCCTGAAGCTTTCTTT	CASTPGQGPEAFF
TRBV7-9	TRBJ2-7	.	TGTGCCAGCTGGCAAGGAGGCTCCTACGAGCAGTACTTC	CASWQGGSYEQYF
TRBV10-3	TRBJ2-7	TRBD1	TGTGCCATCAGTGACTCGGCAGGGACAGGGGTCTCTGCCGAGCAGTACTTC	CAISDSAGTGVSAEQYF
TRBV27	TRBJ2-1	TRBD2	TGTGCCAGCACCCTAGCGGGGGGTTTCAATGAGCAGTTCTTC	CASTLAGGFNEQFF
TRBV10-3	TRBJ2-7	.	TGTGCCACCTTGACACCTTCGAGCTCCTACGAGCAGTACTTC	CATLTPSSSYEQYF
TRBV4-3	TRBJ2-3	.	TGCGCCAGCAGCCAAGATTTACGGTGGACGCAGTATTTT	CASSQDLRWTQYF
TRBV7-7	TRBJ2-1	TRBD2	TGTGCTAGCAGCCCTGGAGGGGAGGGCAAGCAGTTCTTC	CASSPGGEGKQFF
TRBV7-3	TRBJ2-3	TRBD2	TGTGCCAGCAGCTCTGGACTAGCGGGAGGGCGGGCAGATACGCAGTATTTT	CASSSGLAGGRADTQYF
TRBV6-5	TRBJ1-1	.	TGTGCCAGCAGTTACTCGACACCGAACACTGAAGCTTTCTTT	CASSYSTPNTEAFF